The 21 T cell receptor beta chains below all came from one sample that was sequenced in a study of tumor-infiltrating lymphocytes in glioblastoma multiforme. Three nested ARM-PCR rounds with V-beta and C-beta primers built TCRB libraries. TCRdb itself ran the multiplex PCR reads through MiXCR, one entry per CDR3 protein. This table has nearly 20,000 distinct CDR3 sequences, around 72% appearing once. The sequenced material came from peripheral blood. These receptors were obtained from a male donor with glioblastoma.

This clonotype has ten or more counts. The chain links TRBV30 to TRBJ2-3; TRBD2 aligns across 13 bases. CDR3 length equals 15 residues. After removal of 2 bases from V and 3 bases from J, the junction contained 2 bases not matched to a gene. In germline, CDR1 is GTSNPN, CDR2 SVGIG (reference sequence). This chain's CDR3 is CAWSTLAGGTDTQYF. CDR3 bases: TGTGCCTGGAGTACACTAGCGGGAGGGACAGATACGCAGTATTTT.

The gene calls are TRBV6-5 and TRBJ2-3, with no clear D. Germline V CDR1 and CDR2: MNHEY, SVGAGI. V was clipped by 2 bases and J by 2 bases, with 20 bases between them. This CDR3 has 18 residues. The CDR3: CASSYTVVFPSSTDTQYF. The CDR3 DNA sequence: TGTGCCAGCAGTTACACGGTTGTTTTTCCATCCTCCACAGATACGCAGTATTTT.

This clonotype has ten or more counts. The V and J genes are TRBV28 and TRBJ2-3; D is unclear. This CDR3 has 12 amino acids. The germline V and J ends were trimmed by 4 bases and 6 bases, with 8 bases remaining between them. Germline V gene lookup returns CDR1 MDHEN and CDR2 SYDVKM. The CDR3 nucleotides read TGTGCCAGCAGTTCCCCGCAGGATACGCAGTATTTT. Translating it yields CASSSPQDTQYF.

The table lists this clonotype with many counts. J is TRBJ2-5 and V is TRBV10-3, with TRBD1 as a possible D gene (5 bases). With 0 bases removed from V and 3 bases from J, the gap between germline ends came to 8 bases. Germline-derived CDR1 and CDR2 are ENHRY and SYGVKD. CDR3 length: 14 amino acids. CDR3 sequence reads: CAISESGQEETQYF. DNA for the CDR3: TGTGCCATCAGTGAGTCGGGGCAGGAAGAGACCCAGTACTTC.

As concerns this clonotype: Germline is not matched at one junction end, which may reflect a read error. The chain combines TRBV20-1 with TRBJ1-1, with D possibly TRBD1 on 6 matching bases. CDR3 length: 12 amino acids. Germline values: CDR1 DFQATT, CDR2 SNEGSKA (reference sequence). The DNA for the CDR3 is TGCAGTGCTAGAGATGGGGACACTGAAGCTTTTTTT. Its protein is CSARDGDTEAFF.

This clonotype was seen more than once but under ten times. The chain employs TRBV6-2 or TRBV6-3 and TRBJ2-2; 10 positions match TRBD2. The CDR3 sequence is 14 residues long. Looked up from germline, CDR1 is MNHEY and CDR2 is SVGEGT. Trimming at V came to 11 bases and at J to 13 bases, leaving 16 bases not matched to a gene. CDR3 DNA sequence: TGTGCCGGCGGGACTAGCGAACTACCCTTAGGGCTGTTTTTT. This encodes CAGGTSELPLGLFF.

This clonotype has only one observation. This could be a read error, since a much larger clone is one nucleotide away. This chain links TRBV28 with TRBJ2-3; possibly TRBD1 for D (5 bases). Germline values: CDR1 MDHEN, CDR2 SYDVKM. This CDR3 spans 15 amino acids. The V end lost 7 bases, the J end lost 4 bases, and 18 bases lay between the germline ends. The CDR3 loop reads CASNFAGFRADTQYF. As DNA, the CDR3 is TGTGCCAGCAATTTCGCAGGGTTTCGTGCAGATACGCAGTATTTT.

In the case of this clonotype: The CDR3 end shows no conserved phenylalanine or tryptophan, and so a read error is likely. V and J are TRBV18 and TRBJ2-7, with TRBD2 identical over 9 bases. There are 16 residues in the CDR3. V dropped 1 base and J dropped 0; count of bases not matched to a gene: 4. In germline, CDR1 is KGHSH, CDR2 LQKENI. The CDR3 is CASSPRLSGSSYEQYI. The CDR3 DNA reads TGTGCCAGCTCACCACGTCTTAGCGGGAGCTCCTACGAGCAGTACATC.

This clonotype was seen only once. The chain couples TRBV28 to TRBJ2-1; D may be TRBD1 (5 bases). V was clipped by 6 bases and J by 0 bases, with 12 bases between them. Germline CDR1 reads MDHEN; CDR2 reads SYDVKM. The CDR3 contains 15 residues. The CDR3 here is CASRHGATSYNEQFF. CDR3 DNA: TGTGCCAGCAGGCATGGGGCAACCTCCTACAATGAGCAGTTCTTC.

The chain couples TRBV11-3 to TRBJ2-3; TRBD1 is a possible D gene (5 bases). Trimming shortened V by 5 bases and J by 0 bases, and 12 bases separated the two germline ends. This CDR3 spans 15 amino acids. Germline values: CDR1 SGHNT, CDR2 YENEEA. The CDR3 region is CASSAWGGSTDTQYF. DNA of the CDR3: TGTGCCAGCAGCGCCTGGGGCGGTAGCACAGATACGCAGTATTTT.

As to this clonotype: One junction end does not reproduce the germline sequence, and a read error may be involved. The chain combines TRBV11-2 with TRBJ2-3; the D is unclear. The CDR3 is 13 amino acids. Germline assignment: CDR1 SGHAT and CDR2 FQNNGV. This chain's CDR3 is CACSLGPRDTQYF. The CDR3 DNA reads as TGTGCCTGCAGCCTCGGTCCTCGAGATACGCAGTATTTC. Supplemented by reference TRBV11-2 and TRBJ2-3, the full variable domain reads EAGVAQSPRYKIIEKRQSVAFWCNPISGHATLYWYQQILGQGPKLLIQFQNNGVVDDSQLPKDRFSAERLKGVDSTLKIQPAKLEDSAVYLCACSLGPRDTQYFGPGTRLTVL.

This clonotype qualifies as large. The genes are TRBV11-2 and TRBJ2-3, with D possibly matching TRBD1 (6 bases). The V end was cut by 5 bases, the J end by 0 bases, with 12 bases between. The germline gives CDR1 SGHAT, CDR2 FQNNGV. The CDR3 consists of 15 residues. The CDR3 DNA reads as TGTGCCAGCAGCCAGGGGTGGGTTAGCACAGATACGCAGTATTTT. Amino acids: CASSQGWVSTDTQYF.

In its sample, this clonotype was seen a few times. It may be a read error: a sequence one base away is much more abundant. The chain has TRBV10-3 and TRBJ2-3; TRBD2 agrees at 10 bases. This CDR3 is built from 16 residues. CDR1 and CDR2 (germline): ENHRY, SYGVKD. For the CDR3, the DNA is TGTGCCACCAGTGATGGAGCGGGAGGGCCGGCAGATACGCAGTATTTT. As protein: CATSDGAGGPADTQYF.

This clonotype has ten or more counts. This chain uses TRBV29-1 with TRBJ1-1; 7 bases align to TRBD1. V was clipped by 6 bases and J by 11 bases; unmatched bases: 9. The CDR3 spans 11 residues. Per germline, CDR1 SQVTM and CDR2 ANQGSEA. The CDR3 DNA reads as TGCAGCGTCCAGGGGGGGCTTCGGGCTTTCTTT. This codes for CSVQGGLRAFF.

In regard to this clonotype: One junction end does not reproduce the germline sequence, and a read error may be involved. The chain carries TRBV29-1 and TRBJ1-3, with 7 bases identical to TRBD1. This CDR3 is built from 14 residues. Looked up from germline, CDR1 is SQVTM and CDR2 is ANQGSEA. The CDR3 DNA reads as TGCAGCGCGAGCCGGGACAGCTCTGGAAACACCGTATATTTT. This codes for CSASRDSSGNTVYF.

This clonotype came up a few times. The junction departs from germline at one end; a sequencing error may be responsible. The gene calls are TRBV20-1 and TRBJ1-2, with D hard to call. CDR3 size: 12 residues. CDR1 is DFQATT and CDR2 is SNEGSKA in the germline V gene (reference sequence). The CDR3 DNA follows: TGCAGTGCTGGAGATCTGAGTGAAGGCTACACCTTC. This codes for CSAGDLSEGYTF.

This clonotype was detected many times. The chain employs TRBV11-2 and TRBJ2-1, with D possibly TRBD1 on 6 matching bases. The CDR3 has 16 residues. Trimming removed 0 bases from V and 5 bases from J, with 14 bases in between. In germline, CDR1 is SGHAT, CDR2 FQNNGV. The CDR3 here is CASSLDRGKVNNEQFF. CDR3 nucleotide sequence: TGTGCCAGCAGCTTAGATAGGGGGAAGGTCAACAATGAGCAGTTCTTC.

This rearrangement joins TRBV24-1 to TRBJ2-2; tentative D call: TRBD2 (6 bases). Deletions cut 3 bases from V and 7 bases from J, with 11 bases between. The CDR3 extends over 14 amino acids. Germline CDR1 reads KGHDR; CDR2 reads SFDVKD. DNA of the CDR3: TGTGCCACCAGTGATGCCGCGCGGGGCGGGGAGCTGTTTTTT. As protein: CATSDAARGGELFF.

The chain combines TRBV28 with TRBJ2-7, with D possibly matching TRBD2 (6 bases). Germline-derived CDR1 and CDR2 are MDHEN and SYDVKM. V lost 4 bases, J lost 5 bases, and 21 bases lay in between. CDR3 length: 16 amino acids. CDR3 DNA: TGTGCCAGCAGTTCCCCTTCGGCTAGCTGGAGGGACGAGCAGTACTTC. Protein sequence: CASSSPSASWRDEQYF.

Details on this clonotype: It may be a read error: a sequence one base away is much more abundant. V usage is TRBV7-8 and J usage is TRBJ2-3; D is uncertain. Germline lookup yields CDR1 SGHVS and CDR2 FQNEAQ. V lost 5 bases to trimming and J lost 0 bases, with 12 bases between them. The CDR3 runs 15 residues. This CDR3 reads CASSPRVGSTDTQYF. Here the CDR3 DNA reads TGTGCCAGCAGCCCTCGGGTGGGAAGCACAGATACGCAGTATTTT.

With respect to this clonotype: One end of the junction does not line up with germline, which may come from a read error. The chain employs TRBV24-1 and TRBJ2-2; perhaps TRBD2 as D (6 bases). Germline V gene lookup returns CDR1 KGHDR and CDR2 SFDVKD. The CDR3 is made up of 15 amino acids. The CDR3: CATSGRRELDGVLFF. CDR3 sequence (DNA): TGTGCCACCAGTGGACGTCGGGAGCTGGACGGGGTGCTGTTTTTT.